This T cell receptor beta chain was identified in a study of cytomegalovirus exposure and HLA in healthy donors. Overall study context: Assignment to the Caucasian-associated ancestry cluster applied to approximately 80% of the roughly 420 genotyped donors.

Study-level points and caveats: An observed cluster of highly shared sequence variants was recorded as a likely sequencing artifact. Follow-up analysis found HLA locus-dependent TCR association rates, highest for DRB1 and lowest for HLA-C.

Though nominally healthy at sampling, donors likely had unrecorded immune exposures. About this clone: The antigen remains unidentified.

PCR primers comprised 60 Vbeta and 13 Jbeta primers. Libraries were prepared by immunoSEQ multiplex PCR; TCRdb keeps only in-frame clonotypes and omits some of them. The sample consists of 200,000 to 300,000 clones, 85% of them appearing once. The sequence was collected from a girl aged 2-10 years in good health and CMV-seronegative. Sample: PBMCs.

The chain's CDR3 is CASSEVGRGWNGYTF. The CDR3 region has the DNA TGTGCCAGCAGTGAAGTGGGAAGGGGGTGGAATGGCTACACCTTC. The chain employs TRBV6-1 and TRBJ1-2; tentative D call: TRBD1 (6 bases). From germline, CDR1 is MNHNS and CDR2 SASEGT. The CDR3 has 15 amino acids. V lost 1 base and J 6 bases, leaving 15 bases between the germline ends.